This entry concerns a single T cell receptor (beta chain). Its antigen is undetermined. The data stem from a study of identical twins. Notes on the study in general: There was more out-of-frame TCR alpha sharing in monozygotic twins than models estimated. Twins showed weaker excess sharing in their beta out-of-frame sequences. Reduced insertions were recorded for abundant cord blood beta clonotypes, with no such pattern in memory repertoires.

TCRdb reprocessed the 5' RACE reads with MiXCR, giving one entry per CDR3 protein. The sample includes hundreds of thousands of distinct CDR3 sequences, roughly 12% seen only once; the top ten take around 7.2%. Germline CDR1 SGHDT, CDR2 YYEEEE. V trimming: 2 bases; J trimming: 4 bases; junction bases outside the gene matches: 4. The CDR3 runs 14 residues. These data also formed part of another study, on yellow fever vaccine responses in identical twins. That source notes: A vaccine T cell response that seemed partly convergent and partly personalized was reported in twins.

Sequencing was performed on CD8+ T cells sorted from blood. The origin of this receptor is a woman aged 18-35 years in good health. The rearrangement links TRBV5-6 to TRBJ2-7, with 9 bases lining up with TRBD1. The CDR3 DNA is TGTGCCAGCAGCTTTTGGACAGGGGAGTACGAGCAGTACTTC. This sequence encodes CASSFWTGEYEQYF. Using reference TRBV5-6 and TRBJ2-7 for the parts outside the CDR3, the full variable domain is DAGVTQSPTHLIKTRGQQVTLRCSPKSGHDTVSWYQQALGQGPQFIFQYYEEEERQRGNFPDRFSGHQFPNYSSELNVNALLLGDSALYLCASSFWTGEYEQYFGPGTRLTVT.